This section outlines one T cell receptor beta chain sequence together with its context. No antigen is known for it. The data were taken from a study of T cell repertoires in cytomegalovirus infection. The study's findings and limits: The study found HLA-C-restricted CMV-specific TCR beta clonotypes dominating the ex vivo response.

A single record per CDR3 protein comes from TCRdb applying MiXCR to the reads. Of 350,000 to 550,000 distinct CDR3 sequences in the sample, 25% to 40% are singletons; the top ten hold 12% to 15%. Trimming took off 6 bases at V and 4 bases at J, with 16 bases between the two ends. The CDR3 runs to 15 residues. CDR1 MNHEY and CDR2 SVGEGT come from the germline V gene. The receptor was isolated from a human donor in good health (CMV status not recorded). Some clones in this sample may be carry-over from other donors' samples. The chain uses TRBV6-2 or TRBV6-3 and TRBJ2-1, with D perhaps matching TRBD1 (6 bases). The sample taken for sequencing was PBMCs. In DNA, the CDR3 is TGTGCCAGCAGCCGGCAAGTTAGGGGGTACAATGAGCAGTTCTTC. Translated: CASSRQVRGYNEQFF.